This TCR beta chain was recorded in a study of blood T cell repertoires in COVID-19. Study as a whole: Acute-phase and convalescent COVID-19 samples originated in the United States, Italy and Spain. PBMCs, B-cell-depleted T cells, or T cells provided the cDNA or gDNA that made up the material.

Per the germline V gene, CDR1 is SGHAT and CDR2 is FQNNGV. The ends lost 1 base at V and 5 bases at J; junction bases unmatched: 3. This CDR3 contains 15 residues. The method was immunoSEQ multiplex PCR; TCRdb's version includes in-frame clones alone and lacks a portion of them. The table shows roughly 100,000 clones, with over 70% occurring only once. Sequenced input: peripheral blood. The receptor's source is a human donor in a cohort sampled during active or convalescent COVID-19. The chain employs TRBV11-2 and TRBJ2-1; 9 bases match TRBD2. The CDR3 DNA reads TGTGCCAGCAGCTTAGGCGGGGGGGCGGACAATGAGCAGTTCTTC. Protein product: CASSLGGGADNEQFF.